This TCR beta chain was sequenced in a study of shared clonotypes between healthy human individuals. In this sample, this clone turned up once. As yet, its antigen is unknown. This sequence may be a read error, since a much larger clone differs from it by one base. Other DNA sequences of this sample code for an identical CDR3. General study points: It was observed that approximately 5% of naive CD4 clonotypes were shared across a handful of donors. Even with large depth, rarefaction showed that sorted-subset sequencing was incomplete. Among donors, sharing of clonotypes was expected to be affected by sequencing depth.

Germline CDR1 MDHEN, CDR2 SYDVKM. The CDR3 loop spans 11 amino acids. Trimming took 2 bases from V and 3 from J, leaving 2 bases between them. CD45RO-negative, CCR7-positively selected cells formed the naive CD8 fraction, excluding terminally differentiated effector memory CD45RA+ cells. TCRdb's copy holds only in-frame clones and misses some; the assay was immunoSEQ multiplex PCR. The sample shows 550,000 to 600,000 clones, 95% to 98% of them seen only once. The chain has TRBV28 and TRBJ2-7; no reliable D call. The specimen sequenced was naive CD8+ T cells sorted from blood. The TCR was taken from a man aged 25 to 40 in good health. The CDR3 loop is CASSLHYEQYF. The CDR3 DNA follows: TGTGCCAGCAGTTTACACTACGAGCAGTACTTC.